One and the same sample provided the 29 T cell receptor beta chains below, sequenced in a study of molecular identifiers for immune sequencing clone quantification. TCRdb independently ran MiXCR on the PCR reads; one entry per CDR3 protein. The sample includes 85,000 to 95,000 distinct CDR3 sequences, roughly 19% seen only once; the top ten take around 0.8%. Material for sequencing was naive CD8+ T cells from blood, with Jurkat cell RNA spiked in. Subset in this sample: FACS-sorted CD8+CD4-CCR7+CD45RA+ naive T cells. The receptors were sampled from a human donor in good health. Some libraries in this study had Jurkat cell RNA spiked in.

This clonotype was detected ten times or more. The rearrangement joins TRBV14 to TRBJ1-1, with D tentatively TRBD1 (5 bases). Germline CDR1 is SGHDN and CDR2 is FVKESK. The CDR3 totals 15 residues. Trimming cost V 7 bases and J 0 bases, with 15 bases left between them. Written as DNA, the CDR3 is TGTGCCAGCAACCTACTGGGGGAAATGAACACTGAAGCTTTCTTT. This encodes CASNLLGEMNTEAFF.

At least ten counts were recorded for this clonotype. V usage is TRBV7-9 and J usage is TRBJ2-5; the D gene is possibly TRBD1 (6 bases). The CDR3 length is 13 residues. Germline CDR1 SEHNR, CDR2 FQNEAQ (reference sequence). Between the trimmed V and J ends, which lost 4 bases and 1 base, there was a span of 7 bases. The CDR3 sequence: CASSSDSQETQYF. CDR3 bases: TGTGCCAGCAGCTCGGACAGCCAAGAGACCCAGTACTTC.

This clonotype was observed at least ten times. This chain connects TRBV14 to TRBJ2-3; maybe TRBD2 (5 bases). V lost 3 bases and J 1 base, leaving 14 bases between the germline ends. The CDR3 totals 16 residues. Germline-derived CDR1 and CDR2 are SGHDN and FVKESK. Here the CDR3 DNA reads TGTGCCAGCAGCCAGGATTGGGAGTGGGGCACAGATACGCAGTATTTT. This sequence encodes CASSQDWEWGTDTQYF.

Note on this clonotype: A much larger clone differs from this one at a single base, so this may be a read error. The chain couples TRBV14 to TRBJ2-1; D is unclear. V lost 7 bases and J 6 bases, leaving 13 bases between the germline ends. CDR3 length: 13 amino acids. Germline assignment: CDR1 SGHDN and CDR2 FVKESK. The CDR3 here is CASNPIGVNEQFF. CDR3 nucleotides: TGTGCCAGCAACCCTATTGGAGTCAATGAGCAGTTCTTC.

Regarding this clonotype: A much larger clonotype is one base distant, so this may be a read error. The chain joins TRBV12-3 or TRBV12-4 to TRBJ2-3; D remains ambiguous. V dropped 8 bases and J dropped 1 base, with 4 bases sitting between them. There are 11 residues in the CDR3. CDR3 sequence: CASAGTDTQYF. CDR3 sequence (DNA): TGTGCCAGCGCCGGCACAGATACGCAGTATTTT.

Ten or more counts support this clonotype. The gene calls are TRBV7-9 and TRBJ2-3; 7 bases are a match to TRBD2. Germline V gives CDR1 SEHNR, CDR2 FQNEAQ (reference sequence). Losses at the gene ends were 5 bases for V and 0 bases for J; bases not matched to a gene: 5. There are 15 residues in the CDR3. Written as DNA, the CDR3 is TGTGCCAGCAGCGGCAGCGGGGCCAGCACAGATACGCAGTATTTT. Its protein is CASSGSGASTDTQYF.

Of note for this clonotype: This may be a read error, as it is one base from a much larger clone. The rearrangement uses TRBV12-3 or TRBV12-4 and TRBJ1-3; weak D call: TRBD1 (5 bases). CDR3 size: 16 residues. CDR3 region: CASSLIGGSEGNTVYF. The CDR3 nucleotides are TGTGCCAGCAGTTTAATTGGGGGTTCAGAAGGAAACACCGTATATTTT.

Comment on this clonotype: A much larger clone sits a single nucleotide away, making a read error possible. The chain combines TRBV5-6 with TRBJ2-7, with D tentatively TRBD1 (5 bases). The V gene lost 0 bases and the J gene lost 2 bases, with 9 bases spanning the gap. CDR3 length: 14 residues. CDR1 SGHDT and CDR2 YYEEEE come from the germline V gene. Written as DNA, the CDR3 is TGTGCCAGCAGCTTGGTGGTCAGGGCCTACGAGCAGTACTTC. Translated: CASSLVVRAYEQYF. Full variable domain (rest looked up from reference TRBV5-6 and TRBJ2-7): DAGVTQSPTHLIKTRGQQVTLRCSPKSGHDTVSWYQQALGQGPQFIFQYYEEEERQRGNFPDRFSGHQFPNYSSELNVNALLLGDSALYLCASSLVVRAYEQYFGPGTRLTVT.

The V call is TRBV5-1, the J call TRBJ2-5; weak D call: TRBD1 (5 bases). Germline V gene sequence: CDR1 SGHRS, CDR2 YFSETQ. The V gene lost 0 bases and the J gene lost 0 bases, with 9 bases spanning the gap. The CDR3 loop spans 15 amino acids. CDR3 amino acids: CASSLAQGYQETQYF. DNA of the CDR3: TGCGCCAGCAGCTTGGCGCAGGGCTACCAAGAGACCCAGTACTTC.

This clonotype was picked up many times. The chain uses TRBV7-3 and TRBJ1-1; the D gene is possibly TRBD1 (6 bases). This CDR3 is built from 14 residues. CDR1 is SGHTA, CDR2 FQGTGA, per germline. Between the trimmed V and J ends, which lost 2 bases and 7 bases, there was a span of 14 bases. In nucleotides, the CDR3 is TGTGCCAGCAGCTTAGGGGGCGTTGGGGATGAAGCTTTCTTT. Translating gives CASSLGGVGDEAFF.

This clonotype has ten or more counts. V gene TRBV7-9 combines with J gene TRBJ2-2; D remains ambiguous. Germline loops: CDR1 SEHNR, CDR2 FQNEAQ (reference sequence). Trimming cost V 4 bases and J 2 bases, with 17 bases left between them. This CDR3 contains 17 residues. CDR3 sequence reads: CASSYVTGQPNTGELFF. Here the CDR3 DNA reads TGTGCCAGCAGCTACGTCACCGGCCAGCCAAACACCGGGGAGCTGTTTTTT. Combining the CDR3 with reference TRBV7-9 and TRBJ2-2 gives the whole variable domain DTGVSQNPRHKITKRGQNVTFRCDPISEHNRLYWYRQTLGQGPEFLTYFQNEAQLEKSRLLSDRFSAERPKGSFSTLEIQRTEQGDSAMYLCASSYVTGQPNTGELFFGEGSRLTVL.

The chain couples TRBV7-9 to TRBJ1-5, with no clear D. V shed 5 bases and J shed 7 bases, with 18 bases lying between them. This CDR3 is built from 15 residues. The V gene's germline CDR1 is SEHNR and CDR2 FQNEAQ (reference sequence). CDR3 in amino acids: CASSDGRAHPQPQHF. CDR3 nucleotides: TGTGCCAGCAGCGACGGTCGGGCCCACCCCCAGCCCCAGCATTTT.

Points on this clonotype: This may be a read error, as it is one base from a much larger clone. The missing conserved phenylalanine or tryptophan at the end of this CDR3 makes a read error likely. This chain joins TRBV3-1 and TRBJ2-1; TRBD2 agrees at 10 bases. The V segment lost 0 bases and the J segment 5 bases; nucleotides outside the gene matches: 7. This CDR3 region has 17 residues. Germline-derived CDR1 and CDR2 are LGHDT and YNNKEL (reference sequence). CDR3 in amino acids: CASSQDVAGGGHNEQFS. The CDR3 coding sequence is TGTGCCAGCAGCCAAGACGTAGCGGGAGGAGGCCACAATGAGCAGTTCTCC.

This clonotype was recorded many times. The V gene is TRBV12-3 or TRBV12-4, the J gene TRBJ2-5; D is undetermined. The CDR3 loop spans 14 amino acids. Trimming removed 5 bases from V and 1 base from J, with 11 bases in between. The CDR3 region is CASSPGHSQETQYF. The CDR3, as DNA: TGTGCCAGCAGTCCGGGCCATTCCCAAGAGACCCAGTACTTC.

The sample holds a few counts of this clonotype. This may stem from a read error, because a much larger clone lies one nucleotide away. The rearrangement uses TRBV7-9 and TRBJ2-5; a possible D gene is TRBD2 (6 bases). Germline assignment: CDR1 SEHNR and CDR2 FQNEAQ (reference sequence). The CDR3 has 16 amino acids. Trimming removed 0 bases from V and 1 base from J, with 12 bases in between. The CDR3 DNA sequence: TGTGCCAGCAGCTTAGCTCTAGCGTGCGCCCAAGAGACCCAGTACTTC. Protein product: CASSLALACAQETQYF.

This clonotype was detected ten times or more. The chain is built from TRBV12-3 or TRBV12-4 and TRBJ2-7; 7 bases fit TRBD2. Unmatched junction bases numbered 3, after V lost 0 bases and J lost 4 bases. The CDR3 extends over 14 amino acids. The CDR3 region is CASSLAQGGYEQYF. For the CDR3, the DNA is TGTGCCAGCAGTTTAGCGCAGGGAGGGTACGAGCAGTACTTC.

There are many counts of this clonotype. The rearrangement links TRBV4-3 to TRBJ2-7; D may correspond to TRBD1 or TRBD2 (6 bases each). Per the germline V gene, CDR1 is LGHNA and CDR2 is YSLEER. The CDR3 totals 14 residues. The V end lost 1 base, the J end lost 7 bases, and 14 bases lay between the germline ends. CDR3 loop: CASSQVVTGREQYF. The CDR3 DNA reads TGCGCCAGCAGCCAAGTGGTAACAGGGAGGGAGCAGTACTTC.

In its sample, this clonotype was seen a few times. This chain joins TRBV14 and TRBJ2-1, with a tentative D call TRBD2 (6 bases). The CDR3 extends over 16 amino acids. V was cut by 5 bases and J by 9 bases, with 23 bases left in between. The germline V gene encodes CDR1 SGHDN and CDR2 FVKESK. The CDR3 loop reads CASSNEGRGLFSEQFF. CDR3 in DNA: TGTGCCAGCAGCAATGAAGGCCGTGGACTATTTAGTGAGCAGTTCTTC.

This clonotype was observed at least ten times. The rearrangement uses TRBV24-1 and TRBJ1-5; D unresolved. CDR1 and CDR2 from the germline V gene are KGHDR and SFDVKD. This CDR3 has 14 residues. The germline V and J ends were trimmed by 3 bases and 5 bases, with 10 bases remaining between them. DNA for the CDR3: TGTGCCACCAGTGATGAGTCGAGTTATCAGCCCCAGCATTTT. Its protein is CATSDESSYQPQHF.

In the case of this clonotype: This may stem from a read error, because a much larger clone lies one nucleotide away. The chain is built from TRBV27 and TRBJ2-7; 9 bases agree with TRBD2. CDR3 length: 14 residues. CDR1 is MNHEY, CDR2 SMNVEV, per germline (reference sequence). DNA of the CDR3: TGTGCCAGCGGTTTTAGCGGGAGAGTCTACGAGCAGTACTTC. Translation gives CASGFSGRVYEQYF.

This clonotype turned up a few times. CDR3 sequence (DNA): TGTGCCAGCAGTTACTGGAAAGAGCAGTTCTTC. Amino acid sequence: CASSYWKEQFF. The chain recombines TRBV6-2 or TRBV6-3 with TRBJ2-1; no reliable D call. The CDR3 loop spans 11 amino acids. Germline CDR1 is MNHEY and CDR2 is SVGEGT. V was shortened by 1 base and J by 10 bases, with 5 bases between the two germline ends.

To note about this clonotype: This sequence may be a read error, since a much larger clone differs from it by one base. This chain joins TRBV4-1 and TRBJ1-5; 8 bases align to TRBD1. This CDR3 spans 16 amino acids. Looked up from germline, CDR1 is MGHRA and CDR2 is YSYEKL. Germline trimming cut 1 base from V and 6 bases from J; bases unmatched to any gene: 8. Here the CDR3 reads CASSQGVQGGSQPQHF. In DNA form, the CDR3 reads TGCGCCAGCAGCCAAGGTGTACAGGGGGGGAGTCAGCCCCAGCATTTT.

The V gene is TRBV6-5, the J gene TRBJ2-7; 7 bases line up with TRBD1. CDR1 MNHEY and CDR2 SVGAGI come from the germline V gene. The CDR3 covers 15 residues. The junction had 4 bases not matched to a gene; V was cut back by 0 bases and J by 2 bases. The DNA for the CDR3 is TGTGCCAGCAGTTACTCCCAGGGGGTGGCCTACGAGCAGTACTTC. Its protein product is CASSYSQGVAYEQYF.

This clonotype occurred many times. The chain joins TRBV11-2 to TRBJ2-1, with no clear D. The germline V gene encodes CDR1 SGHAT and CDR2 FQNNGV. The CDR3 contains 12 residues. V was trimmed by 3 bases and J by 10 bases, leaving 10 bases between them. CDR3 in amino acids: CASSFLDPEQFF. The CDR3 DNA follows: TGTGCCAGCAGCTTTCTCGACCCCGAGCAGTTCTTC.

This clonotype was recorded many times. The V call is TRBV28, the J call TRBJ2-1, with D unclear. The CDR3 covers 14 residues. Germline lookup yields CDR1 MDHEN and CDR2 SYDVKM. V dropped 6 bases and J dropped 4 bases, with 13 bases sitting between them. This CDR3 is CASSPPSYYNEQFF. CDR3 DNA: TGTGCCAGCAGCCCTCCAAGCTATTACAATGAGCAGTTCTTC.

This clonotype was seen only a few times. J is TRBJ2-1 and V is TRBV20-1; possible D gene TRBD2, 5 bases. Trimming took 6 bases from V and 5 from J, leaving 11 bases between them. Germline V gene sequence: CDR1 DFQATT, CDR2 SNEGSKA (reference sequence). The CDR3 consists of 12 residues. The CDR3 sequence is CSADRGDNEQFF. CDR3 sequence (DNA): TGCAGTGCAGACCGGGGAGACAATGAGCAGTTCTTC.

For this clonotype: One base away lies a much larger clone, so this may be a sequencing read error. The rearrangement uses TRBV7-6 and TRBJ2-5; tentative D call: TRBD2 (5 bases). The CDR3 spans 15 residues. Germline CDR1 and CDR2: SGHVS and FNYEAQ. Here the CDR3 DNA reads TGTGCCAGCAGCTTAACACGCCGAGGGTCAGAGACCCAGCACTTC. It specifies CASSLTRRGSETQHF.

Only one count was recorded for this clonotype. Just one base apart from a much larger clone, this may be a read error. The CDR3 protein is CAISGEGSSYNEQLF. As DNA, the CDR3 is TGTGCCATCAGTGGAGAGGGAAGCTCCTACAATGAGCAGCTCTTC. The chain links TRBV10-3 to TRBJ2-1; D possibly corresponds to TRBD2 (5 bases). Germline V gene lookup returns CDR1 ENHRY and CDR2 SYGVKD. The CDR3 spans 15 residues.

This clonotype was recorded many times. The chain carries TRBV12-3 or TRBV12-4 and TRBJ1-5; 10 bases map to TRBD1. V was pared by 5 bases and J by 4 bases, with 5 bases of the junction left unmatched. CDR3 size: 15 residues. CDR3 sequence reads: CASSGPDRGNQPQHF. The CDR3 DNA follows: TGTGCCAGCAGTGGGCCGGACAGGGGGAATCAGCCCCAGCATTTT.